This TCR beta chain was captured by sequencing in a study of blood T cell repertoires in COVID-19. About the research overall: Specimens from acute and convalescent COVID-19 originated in the United States, Italy and Spain.

V lost 5 bases and J 4 bases, leaving 11 bases between the germline ends. This CDR3 has 13 residues. Measured with immunoSEQ multiplex PCR; TCRdb has only the in-frame clones, and not every one. Of about 90,000 clones listed, more than 70% are singletons. The specimen was peripheral blood. The rearrangement links TRBV12-3 or TRBV12-4 to TRBJ2-5, with D tentatively TRBD2 (6 bases). The clonotype originates from a human donor in a cohort sampled during active COVID-19. DNA for the CDR3: TGTGCCAGCAGTGCGGGGCGGGGAGAGACCCAGTACTTC. Encoded protein: CASSAGRGETQYF.